The 13 T cell receptor beta chains in this list originate from one sample, sequenced in a study of blood T cell repertoires in COVID-19. Here immunoSEQ multiplex PCR was the method, and the copy in TCRdb shows in-frame clones only, minus some. This table holds about 360,000 clones, 81% found once. What was sequenced was peripheral blood. The receptors shown here come from a human donor with acute or convalescent COVID-19. The donor label of this sample is uncertain.

The chain couples TRBV2 to TRBJ1-2; D might be TRBD1 (6 bases). V was trimmed by 4 bases and J by 0 bases, leaving 12 bases between them. The CDR3 sequence is 15 residues long. CDR1 and CDR2 (germline): SNHLY, FYNNEI. Here the CDR3 DNA reads TGTGCCAGCAGTGGAGAGTACAGGGCTAACTATGGCTACACCTTC. Translating it yields CASSGEYRANYGYTF.

This rearrangement joins TRBV11-2 to TRBJ2-5; perhaps TRBD1 as D (6 bases). V was cut by 0 bases and J by 5 bases, with 10 bases left in between. The CDR3 contains 14 residues. Per the germline V gene, CDR1 is SGHAT and CDR2 is FQNNGV. The CDR3: CASSLDSGAETQYF. CDR3 sequence (DNA): TGTGCCAGCAGCTTAGATTCAGGGGCTGAGACCCAGTACTTC.

This clone was observed many times. This chain links TRBV3-1 (or the pseudogene TRBV3-2) with TRBJ2-7; 10 nucleotides agree with TRBD2. V lost 5 bases to trimming and J lost 4 bases; unmatched junction nucleotides: 5. Germline V lookup: CDR1 LGHDT, CDR2 YNNKEL (reference sequence). The CDR3 is 14 amino acids. The CDR3 sequence: CASSSSGRRYEQYF. DNA for the CDR3: TGTGCCAGCAGCTCTAGCGGGAGACGGTACGAGCAGTACTTC.

This rearrangement joins TRBV6-5 to TRBJ2-7; tentative D call: TRBD1 (6 bases). Trimming stripped 1 base from V and 5 bases from J, with 15 bases between. CDR3 length equals 15 residues. Looked up from germline, CDR1 is MNHEY and CDR2 is SVGAGI. Here the CDR3 DNA reads TGTGCCAGCAGTTACTATCAAGCAGGGGTTGACGAGCAGTACTTC. Residues: CASSYYQAGVDEQYF.

This clone appeared a single time. V and J are TRBV5-1 and TRBJ1-4, with 7 bases lining up with TRBD1. Germline V CDR1 and CDR2: SGHRS, YFSETQ. J lost 8 bases, V lost 1 base, and 5 bases had no gene match. The CDR3 extends over 14 amino acids. Written as DNA, the CDR3 is TGCGCCAGCAGCTTGAAGACAGGGAACGAAAAACTGTTTTTT. Amino acids: CASSLKTGNEKLFF.

V is TRBV2 and J is TRBJ1-4; 8 bases match TRBD1. V lost 4 bases to trimming and J lost 8 bases; unmatched junction nucleotides: 6. CDR3 length equals 14 residues. Germline CDR1 reads SNHLY; CDR2 reads FYNNEI. Here the CDR3 reads CASSGGQGLEKLFF. The CDR3 DNA reads as TGTGCCAGCAGTGGTGGACAGGGTTTAGAAAAACTGTTTTTT.

This chain connects TRBV6-4 to TRBJ2-3, with TRBD1 identical over 9 bases. The trim removed 2 bases at V and 3 bases at J, leaving 0 bases unmatched. Germline CDR1 reads MRHNA; CDR2 reads SNTAGT. CDR3 size: 14 residues. CDR3 nucleotide sequence: TGTGCCAGCAGTGACGGGACAGGGACAGATACGCAGTATTTT. Amino acids: CASSDGTGTDTQYF.

The chain couples TRBV5-1 to TRBJ1-1; a weak D match, TRBD1 (5 bases). CDR3 length: 15 amino acids. The germline V and J ends were trimmed by 6 bases and 2 bases, with 17 bases remaining between them. The germline V gene encodes CDR1 SGHRS and CDR2 YFSETQ. CDR3 residues: CASTGSTAFNTEAFF. The CDR3 bases are TGCGCCAGCACGGGTTCGACAGCCTTTAACACTGAAGCTTTCTTT. The full variable domain, in which reference TRBV5-1 and TRBJ1-1 provide the parts outside the CDR3, is KAGVTQTPRYLIKTRGQQVTLSCSPISGHRSVSWYQQTPGQGLQFLFEYFSETQRNKGNFPGRFSGRQFSNSRSEMNVSTLELGDSALYLCASTGSTAFNTEAFFGQGTRLTVV.

The chain joins TRBV7-9 to TRBJ1-1; the D gene is possibly TRBD1 (5 bases). The V end was cut by 6 bases, the J end by 5 bases, with 19 bases between. The CDR3 is 15 residues long. Germline CDR1 is SEHNR and CDR2 is FQNEAQ (reference sequence). For the CDR3, the DNA is TGTGCCAGCAGTCCAGCCGAACAGGTAACGACTGAAGCTTTCTTT. Its translation: CASSPAEQVTTEAFF.

CDR3 region: CASSFLTVLSYEQYF. The CDR3 bases are TGTGCCAGCAGCTTTCTGACAGTACTCTCCTACGAGCAGTACTTC. V and J are TRBV7-9 and TRBJ2-7; D might be TRBD1 (5 bases). From germline, CDR1 is SEHNR and CDR2 FQNEAQ (reference sequence). This CDR3 spans 15 amino acids. V was trimmed by 3 bases and J by 0 bases, leaving 12 bases between them.

This chain uses TRBV5-1 with TRBJ2-1; maybe TRBD2 (6 bases). Trimming took off 1 base at V and 2 bases at J, with 10 bases between the two ends. Germline CDR1 is SGHRS and CDR2 is YFSETQ. The CDR3 covers 15 residues. The DNA of the CDR3 is TGCGCCAGCAGCTTGACGGGAGCAGCCTACAATGAGCAGTTCTTC. Residues: CASSLTGAAYNEQFF.

The chain recombines TRBV23-1 with TRBJ2-7; a weak D match, TRBD1 (6 bases). TRBV23-1 is annotated as an ORF whose role is uncertain. This CDR3 is built from 16 residues. V was clipped by 4 bases and J by 0 bases, with 16 bases between them. The DNA of the CDR3 is TGCGCCAGCAGTCCCCGAGGGACACACATCTCCTACGAGCAGTACTTC. Its protein is CASSPRGTHISYEQYF.

The chain couples TRBV3-1 (or the pseudogene TRBV3-2) to TRBJ2-7; 9 bases are a match to TRBD1. Germline values: CDR1 LGHDT, CDR2 YNNKEL (reference sequence). The CDR3 has 12 residues. V dropped 9 bases and J dropped 4; count of bases not matched to a gene: 4. The CDR3 region is CARGTGTYEQYF. The CDR3 nucleotides read TGTGCCAGAGGGACAGGGACGTACGAGCAGTACTTC.